The next 25 T cell receptor beta chains were all read from a single sample in a study of PD-1 blockade in classical Hodgkin lymphoma. Repertoires were generated with immunoSEQ multiplex PCR, while TCRdb's copy carries only in-frame clones and drops some. The sample includes about 46,000 clones, approximately 72% of them seen just once. Time point noted: cycle 4 day 1 (C4D1), after less than 7 weeks of nivolumab. Every patient had relapsed following autologous stem cell transplantation, and cohorts differed in brentuximab vedotin exposure. Sequenced here: peripheral blood mononuclear cells (PBMCs), sampled before the fourth cycle of nivolumab. The receptors were gathered from a human donor with classical Hodgkin lymphoma.

The rearrangement joins TRBV28 to TRBJ2-1; 7 positions match TRBD2. The junction had 10 bases not matched to a gene; V was cut back by 3 bases and J by 5 bases. Looked up from germline, CDR1 is MDHEN and CDR2 is SYDVKM. The CDR3 is 16 residues long. The CDR3 nucleotides read TGTGCCAGCAGTTTGGCGGGGGAGGGCCGCCACAATGAGCAGTTCTTC. The encoded protein is CASSLAGEGRHNEQFF.

The CDR3 nucleotides read TGTGCCAGCAGCCACTGGCGGGAGTGGGACACCGGGGAGCTGTTTTTT. The encoded protein is CASSHWREWDTGELFF. V gene TRBV27 combines with J gene TRBJ2-2; 7 nucleotides agree with TRBD2. Germline CDR1 is MNHEY and CDR2 is SMNVEV (reference sequence). J was trimmed by 3 bases and V by 6 bases; bases with no gene match: 10. CDR3 length: 16 amino acids.

The rearrangement uses TRBV19 and TRBJ2-5; D not resolved. Germline loops: CDR1 LNHDA, CDR2 SQIVND (reference sequence). The V and J ends lost 0 bases and 11 bases respectively, with 16 bases between them. This CDR3 is built from 14 residues. CDR3 sequence (DNA): TGTGCCAGTAGTATAGATCTCAGAGTTCAGGAGCAGTACTTC. It is translated as CASSIDLRVQEQYF.

This clone was counted a few times. Other DNA sequences in the same sample also yield this CDR3. V gene TRBV28 combines with J gene TRBJ2-7, with D unclear. Trimming took 3 bases from V and 3 from J, leaving 9 bases between them. Looked up from germline, CDR1 is MDHEN and CDR2 is SYDVKM. This CDR3 contains 13 residues. CDR3 DNA: TGTGCCAGCAGTTTGGGTCGGTTCTACGAGCAGTACTTC. Its translation: CASSLGRFYEQYF.

With respect to this clone: One end of the junction varies from germline; a read error may be responsible. The genes are TRBV7-7 and TRBJ2-5, with 7 bases fitting TRBD2. This CDR3 is 14 amino acids long. Germline CDR1 is SSHAT and CDR2 is FNYEAQ (reference sequence). CDR3 in amino acids: CASSPVAGGETQYF. In DNA form, the CDR3 reads TGTGCTAGCAGCCCCGTAGCGGGCGGGGAGACCCAGTACTTC.

The chain employs TRBV28 and TRBJ2-5; TRBD2 aligns across 10 bases. The germline V gene encodes CDR1 MDHEN and CDR2 SYDVKM. Trimming took 3 bases from V and 7 from J; bases not matched to a gene: 5. The CDR3 is made up of 14 amino acids. CDR3 sequence reads: CASSFPSGSGTQYF. The CDR3 DNA reads as TGTGCCAGCAGTTTCCCTAGCGGGAGCGGGACCCAGTACTTC.

This chain joins TRBV6-5 and TRBJ2-5; D may correspond to TRBD1 or TRBD2 (5 bases each). The CDR3 has 14 amino acids. CDR1 and CDR2 from the germline V gene are MNHEY and SVGAGI. With 5 bases removed from V and 3 bases from J, the gap between germline ends came to 13 bases. The CDR3 DNA reads TGTGCCAGCAGTGTTTCCGGGGCCAAAGAGACCCAGTACTTC. Translation: CASSVSGAKETQYF.

The chain is built from TRBV2 and TRBJ2-3; D may be TRBD2 (5 bases). Germline CDR1 reads SNHLY; CDR2 reads FYNNEI. The CDR3 covers 13 residues. The V end was cut by 7 bases, the J end by 6 bases, with 14 bases between. CDR3 sequence reads: CASMAGGGDTQYF. As DNA, the CDR3 is TGTGCCAGCATGGCGGGTGGTGGTGATACGCAGTATTTT.

This clone has only a few counts. The genes are TRBV28 and TRBJ1-2, with TRBD1 matching 10 bases. The junction had 10 bases not matched to a gene; V was cut back by 8 bases and J by 7 bases. From germline, CDR1 is MDHEN and CDR2 SYDVKM. The CDR3 spans 14 residues. The CDR3 sequence: CASGTGTGVIGYTF. The DNA for the CDR3 is TGTGCCAGCGGCACTGGGACAGGGGTGATTGGCTACACCTTC.

This clone has only one observation. The V and J genes are TRBV27 and TRBJ1-1; 7 bases map to TRBD1. In germline, CDR1 is MNHEY, CDR2 SMNVEV (reference sequence). This CDR3 is built from 13 residues. The ends lost 3 bases at V and 4 bases at J; junction bases unmatched: 2. The CDR3 here is CASSLTGSTEAFF. The CDR3 DNA reads TGTGCCAGCAGTTTGACAGGGAGCACTGAAGCTTTCTTT.

This clone showed up just once. The rearrangement joins TRBV6-4 to TRBJ1-2, with D maybe TRBD1 (5 bases). The CDR3 is 14 amino acids. The germline V gene encodes CDR1 MRHNA and CDR2 SNTAGT. Trimming took 6 bases from V and 6 from J, leaving 17 bases between them. The CDR3 sequence is CASRRSQGEHGYTF. The DNA of the CDR3 is TGTGCCAGCAGAAGGTCCCAGGGTGAACATGGCTACACCTTC.

The rearrangement joins TRBV5-4 to TRBJ1-3, with D possibly TRBD1 on 6 matching bases. Germline V gives CDR1 SGHNT, CDR2 YYREEE (reference sequence). The length of the CDR3 is 15 residues. Trimming removed 3 bases from V and 0 bases from J, with 10 bases in between. This CDR3 reads CASSSRDTSGNTIYF. In nucleotides, the CDR3 is TGTGCCAGCAGCTCCCGGGACACCTCTGGAAACACCATATATTTT.

The chain couples TRBV5-8 to TRBJ1-4; D gene unclear. Trimming took off 0 bases at V and 6 bases at J, with 9 bases between the two ends. The CDR3 contains 14 residues. From germline, CDR1 is SGHTS and CDR2 YDEGEE. Here the CDR3 reads CASSLAGPYEKLFF. In nucleotides, the CDR3 is TGTGCCAGCAGCTTGGCCGGGCCCTATGAAAAACTGTTTTTT.

This clone was observed a handful of times. The V and J genes are TRBV7-2 and TRBJ2-5; the D gene could be TRBD1 or TRBD2 (6 bases each). This CDR3 has 16 residues. The germline V gene has CDR1 SGHTA and CDR2 FQGNSA. V dropped 1 base and J dropped 4 bases, with 16 bases sitting between them. CDR3 sequence reads: CASSLGLVQGSETQYF. The CDR3 DNA is TGTGCCAGCAGCTTAGGACTAGTCCAGGGGTCAGAGACCCAGTACTTC.

The chain recombines TRBV15 with TRBJ2-1; D may match TRBD1 or TRBD2 (5 bases each). The germline V gene encodes CDR1 LNHNV and CDR2 YYDKDF (reference sequence). Trimming stripped 3 bases from V and 0 bases from J, with 9 bases between. CDR3 length: 15 amino acids. CDR3 sequence (DNA): TGTGCCACCAGCAGGGGACCTAACTCCTACAATGAGCAGTTCTTC. Amino acids: CATSRGPNSYNEQFF.

This chain joins TRBV2 and TRBJ2-1, with 9 positions matching TRBD2. The germline CDR1 and CDR2 sequences are SNHLY and FYNNEI. Unmatched junction bases numbered 4, after V lost 7 bases and J lost 0 bases. The CDR3 runs 15 residues. CDR3: CASKVSGSSYNEQFF. The DNA for the CDR3 is TGTGCCAGCAAGGTTAGCGGGAGCTCCTACAATGAGCAGTTCTTC. The whole variable domain, filled in from reference TRBV2 and TRBJ2-1, reads EPEVTQTPSHQVTQMGQEVILRCVPISNHLYFYWYRQILGQKVEFLVSFYNNEISEKSEIFDDQFSVERPDGSNFTLKIRSTKLEDSAMYFCASKVSGSSYNEQFFGPGTRLTVL.

CDR3 DNA: TGTGCCAGCAGCAATTCCCGGGGGGGAGGTTTCTCTGGGGCCAACGTCCTGACTTTC. Translated: CASSNSRGGGFSGANVLTF. The chain uses TRBV5-4 and TRBJ2-6; 8 bases are shared with TRBD2. Germline V gene lookup returns CDR1 SGHNT and CDR2 YYREEE (reference sequence). The V gene end was trimmed by 4 bases and the J gene end by 0 bases; junction bases not matched to a gene: 12. CDR3 length: 19 amino acids.

This clone was picked up a small number of times. The V call is TRBV6-1, the J call TRBJ1-5; 7 bases match TRBD1. V dropped 7 bases and J dropped 0; count of bases not matched to a gene: 3. Germline CDR1 MNHNS, CDR2 SASEGT. The CDR3 is made up of 14 amino acids. The CDR3 spells CASTGTVSNQPQHF. DNA of the CDR3: TGTGCCAGCACCGGGACAGTTAGCAATCAGCCCCAGCATTTT.

The rearrangement joins TRBV11-2 to TRBJ1-1; possibly TRBD1 for D (5 bases). This CDR3 contains 12 residues. From germline, CDR1 is SGHAT and CDR2 FQNNGV. V was cut by 8 bases and J by 3 bases, with 10 bases left in between. In DNA, the CDR3 is TGTGCCAGCCGTCCGGGGGACACTGAAGCTTTCTTT. As protein: CASRPGDTEAFF. The whole variable domain, filled in from reference TRBV11-2 and TRBJ1-1, reads EAGVAQSPRYKIIEKRQSVAFWCNPISGHATLYWYQQILGQGPKLLIQFQNNGVVDDSQLPKDRFSAERLKGVDSTLKIQPAKLEDSAVYLCASRPGDTEAFFGQGTRLTVV.

This chain uses TRBV7-2 with TRBJ1-2, with a tentative D call TRBD1 (5 bases). The germline CDR1 and CDR2 sequences are SGHTA and FQGNSA. The CDR3 has 12 amino acids. V lost 4 bases to trimming and J lost 5 bases, with 8 bases between them. Written as DNA, the CDR3 is TGTGCCAGCAGCTCCCGGGGGTATGGCTACACCTTC. This codes for CASSSRGYGYTF.

This sequence joins TRBV6-1 and TRBJ2-1; TRBD1 agrees at 7 bases. The germline V gene encodes CDR1 MNHNS and CDR2 SASEGT. This CDR3 is 14 amino acids long. J gave up 2 bases and V 8 bases, and 6 bases lay outside the gene matches. The CDR3: CASLQGVAYNEQFF. Here the CDR3 DNA reads TGTGCCAGCCTGCAGGGGGTCGCCTACAATGAGCAGTTCTTC.

The chain carries TRBV19 and TRBJ1-5, with D unresolved. This CDR3 region has 15 residues. CDR1 LNHDA and CDR2 SQIVND come from the germline V gene (reference sequence). V was shortened by 4 bases and J by 4 bases, with 14 bases between the two germline ends. The CDR3 DNA follows: TGTGCCAGTAGTAAGGCCTCTCCCGGGAATCAGCCCCAGCATTTT. This codes for CASSKASPGNQPQHF.

Notes on this clone: This may stem from a read error, because a much larger clone lies one nucleotide away. The genes are TRBV27 and TRBJ2-1, with TRBD2 as a possible D gene (7 bases). The CDR3 contains 14 residues. V gave up 3 bases and J gave up 2 bases, with 8 bases separating them. Germline values: CDR1 MNHEY, CDR2 SMNVEV (reference sequence). CDR3 bases: TGTGCCAGCAGTTTGGGGGGGCCCTACAATGAGCAGTTCTTC. Translation gives CASSLGGPYNEQFF.

This chain connects TRBV5-1 to TRBJ2-2; D unresolved. Germline V lookup: CDR1 SGHRS, CDR2 YFSETQ. The CDR3 covers 12 residues. Trimming cost V 0 bases and J 6 bases, with 3 bases left between them. The CDR3 is CASSLDSGELFF. In DNA, the CDR3 is TGCGCCAGCAGCTTGGACTCCGGGGAGCTGTTTTTT.

The chain has TRBV5-4 and TRBJ2-1, with D hard to call. Deletions cut 4 bases from V and 0 bases from J, with 14 bases between. Germline V gene data show CDR1 as SGHNT and CDR2 as YYREEE (reference sequence). CDR3 length equals 16 residues. CDR3 protein: CASSQAASGSYNEQFF. The CDR3 nucleotides are TGTGCCAGCAGCCAGGCGGCTAGTGGCTCCTACAATGAGCAGTTCTTC.